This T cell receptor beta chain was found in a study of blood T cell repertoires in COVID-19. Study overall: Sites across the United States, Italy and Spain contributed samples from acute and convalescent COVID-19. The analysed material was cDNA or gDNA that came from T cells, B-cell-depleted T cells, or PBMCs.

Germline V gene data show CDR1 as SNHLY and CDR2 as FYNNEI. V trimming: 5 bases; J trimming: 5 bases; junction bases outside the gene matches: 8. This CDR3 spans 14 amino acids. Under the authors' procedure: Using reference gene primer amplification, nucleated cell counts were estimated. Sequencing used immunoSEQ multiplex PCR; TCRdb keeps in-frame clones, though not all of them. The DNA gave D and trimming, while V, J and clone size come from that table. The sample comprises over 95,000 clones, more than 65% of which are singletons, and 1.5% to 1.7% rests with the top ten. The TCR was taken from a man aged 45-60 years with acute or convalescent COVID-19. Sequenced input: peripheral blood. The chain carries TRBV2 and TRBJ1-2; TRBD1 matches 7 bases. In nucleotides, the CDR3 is TGTGCCAGCAGTCCCTGGGACAGTTCTTATGGCTACACCTTC. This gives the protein CASSPWDSSYGYTF.